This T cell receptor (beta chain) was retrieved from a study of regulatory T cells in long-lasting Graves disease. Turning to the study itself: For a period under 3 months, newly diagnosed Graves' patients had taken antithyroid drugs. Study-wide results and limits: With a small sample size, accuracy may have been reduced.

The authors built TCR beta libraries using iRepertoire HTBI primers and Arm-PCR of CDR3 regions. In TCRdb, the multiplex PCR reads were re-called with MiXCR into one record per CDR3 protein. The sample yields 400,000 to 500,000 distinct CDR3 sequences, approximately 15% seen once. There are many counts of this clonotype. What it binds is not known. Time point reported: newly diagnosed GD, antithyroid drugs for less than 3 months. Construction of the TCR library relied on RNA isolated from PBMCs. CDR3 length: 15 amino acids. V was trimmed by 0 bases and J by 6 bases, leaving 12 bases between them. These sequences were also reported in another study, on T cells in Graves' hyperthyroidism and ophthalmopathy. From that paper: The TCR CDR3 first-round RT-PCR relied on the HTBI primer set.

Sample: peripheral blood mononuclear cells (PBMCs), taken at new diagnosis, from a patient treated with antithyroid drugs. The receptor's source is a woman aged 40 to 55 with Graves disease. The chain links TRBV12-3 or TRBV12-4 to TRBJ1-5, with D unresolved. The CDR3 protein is CASSLAWWKGQPQHF. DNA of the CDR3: TGTGCCAGCAGTTTAGCGTGGTGGAAGGGTCAGCCCCAGCATTTT.